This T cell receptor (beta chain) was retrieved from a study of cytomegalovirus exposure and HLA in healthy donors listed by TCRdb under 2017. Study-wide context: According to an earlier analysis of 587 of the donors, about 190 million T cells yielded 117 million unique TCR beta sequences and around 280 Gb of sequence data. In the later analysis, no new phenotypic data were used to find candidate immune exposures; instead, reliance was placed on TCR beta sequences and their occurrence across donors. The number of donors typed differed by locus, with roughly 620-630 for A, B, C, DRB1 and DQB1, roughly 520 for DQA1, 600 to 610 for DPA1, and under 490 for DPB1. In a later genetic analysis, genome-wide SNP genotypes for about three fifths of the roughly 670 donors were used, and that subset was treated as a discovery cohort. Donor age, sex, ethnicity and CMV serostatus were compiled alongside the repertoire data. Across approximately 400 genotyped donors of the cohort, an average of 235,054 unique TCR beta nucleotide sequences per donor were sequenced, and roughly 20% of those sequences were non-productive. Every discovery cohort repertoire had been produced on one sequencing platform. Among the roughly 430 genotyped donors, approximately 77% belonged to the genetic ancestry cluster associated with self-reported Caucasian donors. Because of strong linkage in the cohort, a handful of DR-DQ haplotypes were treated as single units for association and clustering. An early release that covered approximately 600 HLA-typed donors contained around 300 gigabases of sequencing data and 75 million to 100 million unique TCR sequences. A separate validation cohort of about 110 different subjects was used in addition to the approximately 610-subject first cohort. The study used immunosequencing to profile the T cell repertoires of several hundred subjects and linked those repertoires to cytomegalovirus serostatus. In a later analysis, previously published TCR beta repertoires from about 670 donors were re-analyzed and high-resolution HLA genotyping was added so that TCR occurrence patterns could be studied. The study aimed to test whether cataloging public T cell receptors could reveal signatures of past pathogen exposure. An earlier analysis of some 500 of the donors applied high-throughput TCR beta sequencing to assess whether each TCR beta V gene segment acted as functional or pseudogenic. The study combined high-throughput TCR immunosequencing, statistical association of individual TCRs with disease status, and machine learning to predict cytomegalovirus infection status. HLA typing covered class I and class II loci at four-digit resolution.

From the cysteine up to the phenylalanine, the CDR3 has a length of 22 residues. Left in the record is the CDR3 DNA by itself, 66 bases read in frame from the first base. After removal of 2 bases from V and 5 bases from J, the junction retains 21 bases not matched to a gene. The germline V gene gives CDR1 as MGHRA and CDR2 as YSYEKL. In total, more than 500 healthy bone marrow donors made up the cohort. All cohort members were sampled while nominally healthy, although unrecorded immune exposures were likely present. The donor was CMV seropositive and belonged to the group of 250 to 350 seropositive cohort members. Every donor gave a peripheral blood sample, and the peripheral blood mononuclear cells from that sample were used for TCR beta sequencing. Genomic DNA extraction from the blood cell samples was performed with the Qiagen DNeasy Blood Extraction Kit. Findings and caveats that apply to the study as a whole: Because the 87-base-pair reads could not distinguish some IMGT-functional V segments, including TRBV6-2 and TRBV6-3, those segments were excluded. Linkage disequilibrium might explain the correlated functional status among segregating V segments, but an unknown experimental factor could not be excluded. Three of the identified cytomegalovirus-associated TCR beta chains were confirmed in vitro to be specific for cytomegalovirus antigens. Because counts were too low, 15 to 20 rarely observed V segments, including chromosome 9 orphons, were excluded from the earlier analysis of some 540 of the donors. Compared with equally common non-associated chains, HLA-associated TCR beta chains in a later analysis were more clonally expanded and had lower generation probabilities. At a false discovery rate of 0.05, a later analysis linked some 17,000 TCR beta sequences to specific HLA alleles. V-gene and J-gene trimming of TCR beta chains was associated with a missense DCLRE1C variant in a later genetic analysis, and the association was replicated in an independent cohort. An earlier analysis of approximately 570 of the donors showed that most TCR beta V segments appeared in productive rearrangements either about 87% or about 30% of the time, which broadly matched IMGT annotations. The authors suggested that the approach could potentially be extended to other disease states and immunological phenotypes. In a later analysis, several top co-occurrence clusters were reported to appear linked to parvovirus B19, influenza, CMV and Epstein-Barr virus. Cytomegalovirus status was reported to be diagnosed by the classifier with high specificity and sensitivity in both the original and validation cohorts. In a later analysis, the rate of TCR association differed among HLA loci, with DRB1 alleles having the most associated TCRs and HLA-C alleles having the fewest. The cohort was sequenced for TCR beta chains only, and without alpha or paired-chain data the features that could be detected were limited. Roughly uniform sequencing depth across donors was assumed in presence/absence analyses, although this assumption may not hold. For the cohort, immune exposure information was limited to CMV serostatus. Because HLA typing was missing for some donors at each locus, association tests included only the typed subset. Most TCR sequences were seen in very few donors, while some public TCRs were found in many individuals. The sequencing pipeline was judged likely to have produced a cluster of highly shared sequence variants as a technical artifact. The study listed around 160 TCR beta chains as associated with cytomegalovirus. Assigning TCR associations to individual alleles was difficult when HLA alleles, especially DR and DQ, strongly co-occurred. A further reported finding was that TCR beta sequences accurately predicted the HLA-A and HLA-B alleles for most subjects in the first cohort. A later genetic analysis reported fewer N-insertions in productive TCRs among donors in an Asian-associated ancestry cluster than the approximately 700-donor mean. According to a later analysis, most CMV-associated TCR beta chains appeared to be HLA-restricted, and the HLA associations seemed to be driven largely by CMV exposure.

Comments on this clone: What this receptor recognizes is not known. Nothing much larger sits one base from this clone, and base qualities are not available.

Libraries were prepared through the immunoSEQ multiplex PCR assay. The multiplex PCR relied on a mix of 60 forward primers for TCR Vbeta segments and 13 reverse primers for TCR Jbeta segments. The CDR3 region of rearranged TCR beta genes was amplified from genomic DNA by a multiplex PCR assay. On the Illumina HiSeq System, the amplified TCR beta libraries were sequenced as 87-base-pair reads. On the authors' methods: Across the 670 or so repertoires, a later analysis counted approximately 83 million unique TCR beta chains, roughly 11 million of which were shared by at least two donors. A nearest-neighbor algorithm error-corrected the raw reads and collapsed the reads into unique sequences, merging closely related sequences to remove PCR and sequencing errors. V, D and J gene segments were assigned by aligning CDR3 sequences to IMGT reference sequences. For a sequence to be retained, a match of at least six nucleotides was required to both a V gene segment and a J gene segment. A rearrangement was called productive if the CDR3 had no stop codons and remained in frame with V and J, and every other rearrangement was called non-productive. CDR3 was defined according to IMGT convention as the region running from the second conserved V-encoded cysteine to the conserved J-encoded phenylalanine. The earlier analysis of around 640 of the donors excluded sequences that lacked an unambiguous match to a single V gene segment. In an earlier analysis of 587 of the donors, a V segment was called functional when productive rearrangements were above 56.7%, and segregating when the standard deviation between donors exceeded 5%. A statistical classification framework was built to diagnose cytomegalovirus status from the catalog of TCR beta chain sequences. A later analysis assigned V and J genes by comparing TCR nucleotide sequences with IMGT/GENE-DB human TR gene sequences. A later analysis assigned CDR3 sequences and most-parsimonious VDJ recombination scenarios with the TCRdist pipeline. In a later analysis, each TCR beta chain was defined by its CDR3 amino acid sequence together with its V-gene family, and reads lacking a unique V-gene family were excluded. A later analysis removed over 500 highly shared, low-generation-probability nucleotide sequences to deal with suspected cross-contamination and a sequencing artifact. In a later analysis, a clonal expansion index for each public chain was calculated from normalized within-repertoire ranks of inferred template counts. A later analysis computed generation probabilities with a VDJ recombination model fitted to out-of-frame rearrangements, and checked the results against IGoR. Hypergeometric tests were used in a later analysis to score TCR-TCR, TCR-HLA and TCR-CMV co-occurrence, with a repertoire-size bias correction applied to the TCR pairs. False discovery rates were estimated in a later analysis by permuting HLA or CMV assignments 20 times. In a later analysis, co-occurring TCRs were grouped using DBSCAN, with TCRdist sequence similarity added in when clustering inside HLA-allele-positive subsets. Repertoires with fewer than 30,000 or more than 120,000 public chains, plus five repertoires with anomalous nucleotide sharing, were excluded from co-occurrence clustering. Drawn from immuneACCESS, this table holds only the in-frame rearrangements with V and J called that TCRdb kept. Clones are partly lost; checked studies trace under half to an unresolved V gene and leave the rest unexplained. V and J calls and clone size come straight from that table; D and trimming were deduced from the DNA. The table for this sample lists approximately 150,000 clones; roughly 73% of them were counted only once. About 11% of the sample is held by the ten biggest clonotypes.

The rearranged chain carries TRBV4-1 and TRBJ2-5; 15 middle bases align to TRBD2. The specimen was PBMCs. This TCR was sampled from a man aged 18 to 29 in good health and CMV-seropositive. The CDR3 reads CASSQKGWTSGRAIAPRETQYF. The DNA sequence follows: TGCGCCAGCAGCCAAAAGGGGTGGACTAGCGGGAGGGCCATCGCACCCCGCGAGACCCAGTACTTC.